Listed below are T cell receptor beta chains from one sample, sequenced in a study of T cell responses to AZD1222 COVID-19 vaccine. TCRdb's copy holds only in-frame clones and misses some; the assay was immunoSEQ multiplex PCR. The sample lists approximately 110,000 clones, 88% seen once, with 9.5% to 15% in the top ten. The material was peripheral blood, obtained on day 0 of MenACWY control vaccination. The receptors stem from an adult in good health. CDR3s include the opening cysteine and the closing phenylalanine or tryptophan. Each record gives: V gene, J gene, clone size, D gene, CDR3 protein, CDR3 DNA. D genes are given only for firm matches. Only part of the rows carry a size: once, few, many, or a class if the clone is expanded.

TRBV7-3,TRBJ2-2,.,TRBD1,CASSLIAGGAGDTGELFF,TGTGCCAGCAGCTTAATTGCAGGGGGCGCCGGGGACACCGGGGAGCTGTTTTTT
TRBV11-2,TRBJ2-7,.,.,CASRTAAGARGRSYEQYF,TGTGCCAGCAGAACCGCCGCGGGGGCTCGGGGAAGGTCCTACGAGCAGTACTTC
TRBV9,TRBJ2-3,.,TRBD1,CASSVEAGQGSPDTQYF,TGTGCCAGCAGCGTAGAGGCGGGACAGGGAAGCCCAGATACGCAGTATTTT
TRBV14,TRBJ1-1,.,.,CASSQDPIGRWSEAFF,TGTGCCAGCAGCCAAGATCCAATCGGCAGGTGGAGTGAAGCTTTCTTT
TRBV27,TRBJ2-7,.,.,CASSLGSLEYEQYF,TGTGCCAGCAGTTTGGGTTCACTTGAATACGAGCAGTACTTC
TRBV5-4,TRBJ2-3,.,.,CASSPNRGQSADTQYF,TGTGCCAGCAGCCCTAATCGGGGCCAGTCTGCAGATACGCAGTATTTT
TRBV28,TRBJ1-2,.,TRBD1,CASASPTGGNYGYTF,TGTGCCAGCGCCTCGCCGACAGGGGGAAACTATGGCTACACCTTC
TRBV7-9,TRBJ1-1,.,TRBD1,CASSLGGVGQGARGAFF,TGTGCCAGCAGCTTAGGTGGAGTTGGACAGGGGGCAAGGGGAGCTTTCTTT
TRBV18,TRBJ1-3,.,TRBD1,CASSQPTGAGNTIYF,TGTGCCAGCTCACAGCCGACAGGGGCTGGAAACACCATATATTTT
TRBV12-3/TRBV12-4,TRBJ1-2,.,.,CASKRTNYGYTF,TGTGCCAGCAAGCGAACTAACTATGGCTACACCTTC
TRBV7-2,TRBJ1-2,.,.,CASSLDRNGYTF,TGTGCCAGCAGCTTAGACCGCAATGGCTACACCTTC
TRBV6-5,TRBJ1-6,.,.,CASRGLSPYNSPLHF,TGTGCCAGCAGAGGACTCTCCCCCTATAATTCACCCCTCCACTTT
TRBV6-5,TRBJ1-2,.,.,CASSPRRGDNYGYTF,TGTGCCAGCAGCCCACGTAGAGGGGACAACTATGGCTACACCTTC
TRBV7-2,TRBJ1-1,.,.,CASSLASSSEAFF,TGTGCCAGCAGCTTAGCTAGTAGCTCTGAAGCTTTCTTT
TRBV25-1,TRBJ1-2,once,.,CASSEHSGVYGYTF,TGTGCCAGCAGTGAGCACTCAGGTGTCTATGGCTACACCTTC
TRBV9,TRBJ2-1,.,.,CASSVAGASSYNEQFF,TGTGCCAGCAGCGTAGCGGGCGCAAGCTCCTACAATGAGCAGTTCTTC
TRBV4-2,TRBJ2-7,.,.,CASSQGQGNTYEQYF,TGTGCCAGCAGCCAAGGGCAGGGAAACACCTACGAGCAGTACTTC
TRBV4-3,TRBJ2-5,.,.,CASSQDGRGWETQYF,TGCGCCAGCAGCCAAGATGGGCGCGGTTGGGAGACCCAGTACTTC
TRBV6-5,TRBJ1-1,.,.,CASSYEDPQNTEAFF,TGTGCCAGCAGTTACGAGGACCCACAAAACACTGAAGCTTTCTTT
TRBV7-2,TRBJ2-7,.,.,CASSSGTVFEQYF,TGTGCCAGCAGCTCCGGGACGGTCTTCGAGCAGTACTTC
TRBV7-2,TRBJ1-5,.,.,CASSLTGKGQPQHF,TGTGCCAGCAGCTTGACCGGTAAGGGGCAGCCCCAGCATTTT
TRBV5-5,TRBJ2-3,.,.,CASSGDRFSTDTQYF,TGTGCCAGCAGCGGAGACAGGTTCAGCACAGATACGCAGTATTTT
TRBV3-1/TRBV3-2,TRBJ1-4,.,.,CASSDHGRKLFF,TGTGCCAGCAGCGATCACGGTCGAAAACTGTTTTTT
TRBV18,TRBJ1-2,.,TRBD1,CASSPGTGGIDGYTF,TGTGCCAGCTCACCGGGGACAGGGGGCATTGACGGCTACACCTTC
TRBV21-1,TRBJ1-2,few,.,CASSSKRIPSHDGYTF,TGTGCCAGCAGCTCTAAAAGAATACCAAGTCACGATGGCTACACCTTC